The entry that follows covers one T cell receptor (beta chain) sequence. TCRdb keeps only in-frame clones here, not all; method: immunoSEQ multiplex PCR. The sample comprises 55,000 to 85,000 clones, 88% of which are singletons, and approximately 4.8% rests with the top ten. The V gene's germline CDR1 is SGHNT and CDR2 YYREEE (reference sequence). The germline V and J ends were trimmed by 9 bases and 3 bases, with 18 bases remaining between them. CDR3 length: 14 residues. This entry comes from a study of blood T cell repertoires in COVID-19. Sequences were obtained from peripheral blood. The chain recombines TRBV5-4 with TRBJ1-1; D perhaps matches TRBD1 (6 bases). The sequence was obtained from a human donor in a cohort sampled during active COVID-19. As DNA, the CDR3 is TGTGCCACCCAGGGGACGGTTGATTACACTGAAGCTTTCTTT. As protein: CATQGTVDYTEAFF.